Presented here are 14 T cell receptor beta chains from one specimen sequenced in a study of blood T cell repertoires in COVID-19. TCRdb's copy holds only in-frame clones and misses some; the assay was immunoSEQ multiplex PCR. The top ten hold about 24% of the sample, which has tens of thousands of clones, about 82% seen once. The sequenced material came from peripheral blood. The receptors here all came from a woman older than 75 in a cohort sampled during active or convalescent COVID-19.

The chain has TRBV7-8 and TRBJ1-2, with D unclear. V lost 1 base to trimming and J lost 7 bases, with 16 bases between them. The CDR3 spans 15 residues. Germline-derived CDR1 and CDR2 are SGHVS and FQNEAQ. CDR3 sequence reads: CASSLGGLISGGYTF. In DNA, the CDR3 is TGTGCCAGCAGCTTAGGCGGACTGATTTCGGGTGGCTACACCTTC.

The chain combines TRBV11-2 with TRBJ2-4; 8 nucleotides align to TRBD2. V shed 5 bases and J 8 bases; nucleotides not matched to a gene: 17. Germline assignment: CDR1 SGHAT and CDR2 FQNNGV. The CDR3 runs to 17 residues. DNA for the CDR3: TGTGCCAGCAGCCCATATACCCCCGTTCGGGAGGGCTACATTCAGTACTTC. This codes for CASSPYTPVREGYIQYF.

This chain uses TRBV11-1 with TRBJ2-1, with D possibly matching TRBD1 (6 bases). CDR1 is SGHAT, CDR2 FQDESV, per germline (reference sequence). Between the trimmed V and J ends, which lost 2 bases and 2 bases, there was a span of 10 bases. The CDR3 sequence is 15 residues long. The CDR3 DNA follows: TGTGCCAGCAGCTTACTCCGGACAGCCTACAATGAGCAGTTCTTC. Amino acid sequence: CASSLLRTAYNEQFF.

This chain connects TRBV5-1 to TRBJ1-2, with D tentatively TRBD1 (6 bases). CDR1 is SGHRS and CDR2 is YFSETQ in the germline V gene. V was shortened by 1 base and J by 5 bases, with 12 bases between the two germline ends. CDR3 size: 14 residues. The CDR3 loop reads CASSLSQGRYGYTF. CDR3 sequence (DNA): TGCGCCAGCAGCTTGTCCCAGGGGAGATATGGCTACACCTTC.

The V and J genes are TRBV5-4 and TRBJ2-2; the match to TRBD2 covers 9 bases. Germline V gene sequence: CDR1 SGHNT, CDR2 YYREEE (reference sequence). CDR3 length equals 16 residues. V was clipped by 0 bases and J by 6 bases; unmatched bases: 6. CDR3 in amino acids: CASSLGASGTAGELFF. DNA for the CDR3: TGTGCCAGCAGCTTGGGGGCTAGCGGGACGGCCGGGGAGCTGTTTTTT. The full variable domain, its missing parts supplied by reference TRBV5-4 and TRBJ2-2, is ETGVTQSPTHLIKTRGQQVTLRCSSQSGHNTVSWYQQALGQGPQFIFQYYREEENGRGNFPPRFSGLQFPNYSSELNVNALELDDSALYLCASSLGASGTAGELFFGEGSRLTVL.

The chain couples TRBV10-3 to TRBJ2-2; 9 nucleotides agree with TRBD2. Trimming removed 10 bases from V and 3 bases from J; junction bases left unmatched: 6. The CDR3 consists of 14 residues. Germline lookup yields CDR1 ENHRY and CDR2 SYGVKD. CDR3 sequence (DNA): TGTGCCACCTCCCGGACTAGCGACACCGGGGAGCTGTTTTTT. Protein: CATSRTSDTGELFF.

The rearrangement joins TRBV14 to TRBJ1-1, with 9 nucleotides matching TRBD1. Trimming took 4 bases from V and 3 from J; bases not matched to a gene: 6. CDR3 length: 15 residues. In germline, CDR1 is SGHDN, CDR2 FVKESK. The CDR3 is CASSLKQGAYTEAFF. Here the CDR3 DNA reads TGTGCCAGCAGCCTAAAACAGGGGGCCTACACTGAAGCTTTCTTT.

The rearrangement joins TRBV3-1 (or the pseudogene TRBV3-2) to TRBJ2-5; 11 bases are shared with TRBD1. The CDR3 consists of 13 residues. Germline-derived CDR1 and CDR2 are LGHDT and YNNKEL (reference sequence). The V and J ends lost 8 bases and 5 bases, in that order; junction bases with no gene match: 4. The CDR3 loop is CASGQGARETQYF. CDR3 coding DNA: TGTGCCAGCGGACAGGGGGCCCGGGAGACCCAGTACTTC.

The gene calls are TRBV7-9 and TRBJ1-1, with 7 bases aligning to TRBD1. This CDR3 is built from 14 residues. CDR1 is SEHNR and CDR2 is FQNEAQ in the germline V gene (reference sequence). J was trimmed by 4 bases and V by 6 bases; bases with no gene match: 8. The CDR3 bases are TGTGCCAGCAGGAAGACAGGGTTGGGCACTGAAGCTTTCTTT. As protein: CASRKTGLGTEAFF.

The chain combines TRBV28 with TRBJ2-5; no definite D call. Germline assignment: CDR1 MDHEN and CDR2 SYDVKM. The germline V and J ends were trimmed by 4 bases and 5 bases, with 11 bases remaining between them. This CDR3 region has 13 residues. CDR3 loop: CASSSSLQETQYF. Written as DNA, the CDR3 is TGTGCCAGCAGTTCTTCCCTCCAGGAGACCCAGTACTTC.

The genes are TRBV5-4 and TRBJ2-3; 9 bases are a match to TRBD2. This CDR3 has 16 amino acids. The germline gives CDR1 SGHNT, CDR2 YYREEE (reference sequence). V was pared by 4 bases and J by 2 bases, with 8 bases of the junction left unmatched. In nucleotides, the CDR3 is TGTGCCAGCAGCCCGGAGGCTAGCGGGATCACAGATACGCAGTATTTT. This gives the protein CASSPEASGITDTQYF.

The chain links TRBV5-1 to TRBJ1-3, with D uncertain. CDR3 size: 13 residues. Germline CDR1 reads SGHRS; CDR2 reads YFSETQ. The V end lost 4 bases, the J end lost 4 bases, and 9 bases lay between the germline ends. The CDR3 DNA reads as TGCGCCAGCAGCAGGACTGAAGGAAACACCATATATTTT. Amino acid sequence: CASSRTEGNTIYF.

The chain uses TRBV6-5 and TRBJ1-1; weak D call: TRBD1 (5 bases). V dropped 2 bases and J dropped 0 bases, with 10 bases sitting between them. The CDR3 is 15 residues long. CDR1 and CDR2 (germline): MNHEY, SVGAGI. The CDR3 nucleotides read TGTGCCAGCAGTTACCTCAGGGTGATGAACACTGAAGCTTTCTTT. Protein product: CASSYLRVMNTEAFF.

V usage is TRBV7-3 and J usage is TRBJ2-1; 11 bases map to TRBD2. V lost 5 bases to trimming and J lost 9 bases; unmatched junction nucleotides: 9. The CDR3 extends over 15 amino acids. From germline, CDR1 is SGHTA and CDR2 FQGTGA. CDR3 protein: CASSATSGSSSEQFF. CDR3 DNA sequence: TGTGCCAGCAGCGCAACTAGCGGGAGCTCGAGTGAGCAGTTCTTC.